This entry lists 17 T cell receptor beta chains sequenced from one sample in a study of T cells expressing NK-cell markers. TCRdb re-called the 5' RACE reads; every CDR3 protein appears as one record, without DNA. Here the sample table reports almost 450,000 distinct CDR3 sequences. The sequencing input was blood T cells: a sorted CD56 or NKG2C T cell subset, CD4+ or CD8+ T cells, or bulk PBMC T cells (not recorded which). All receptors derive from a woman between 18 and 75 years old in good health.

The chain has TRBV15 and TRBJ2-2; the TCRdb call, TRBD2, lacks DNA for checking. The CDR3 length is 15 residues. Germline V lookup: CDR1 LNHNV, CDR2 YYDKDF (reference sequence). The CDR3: CATPPRTENTGELFF. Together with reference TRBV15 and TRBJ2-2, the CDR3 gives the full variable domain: DAMVIQNPRYQVTQFGKPVTLSCSQTLNHNVMYWYQQKSSQAPKLLFHYYDKDFNNEADTPDNFQSRRPNTSFCFLDIRSPGLGDTAMYLCATPPRTENTGELFFGEGSRLTVL.

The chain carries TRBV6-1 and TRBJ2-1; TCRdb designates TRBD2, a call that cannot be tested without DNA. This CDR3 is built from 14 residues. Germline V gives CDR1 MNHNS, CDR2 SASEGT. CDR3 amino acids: CASRGSGGAGEQFF.

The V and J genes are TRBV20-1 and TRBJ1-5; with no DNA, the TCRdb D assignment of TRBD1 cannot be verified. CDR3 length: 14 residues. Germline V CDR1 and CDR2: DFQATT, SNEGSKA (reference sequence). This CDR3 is CSATDRKGDQPQHF.

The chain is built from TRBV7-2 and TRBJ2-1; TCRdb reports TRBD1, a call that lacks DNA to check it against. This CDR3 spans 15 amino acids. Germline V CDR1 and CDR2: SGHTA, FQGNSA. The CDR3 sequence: CASSFKGTGANEQFF.

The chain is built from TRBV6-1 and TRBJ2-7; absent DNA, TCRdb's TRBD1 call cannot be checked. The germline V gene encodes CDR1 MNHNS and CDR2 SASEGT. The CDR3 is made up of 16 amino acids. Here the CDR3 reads CASSVHRPPSSYEQYF.

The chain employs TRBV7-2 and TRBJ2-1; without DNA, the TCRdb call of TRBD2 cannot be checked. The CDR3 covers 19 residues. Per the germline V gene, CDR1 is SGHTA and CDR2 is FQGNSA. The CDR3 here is CASSLSALAGVSSYNEQFF.

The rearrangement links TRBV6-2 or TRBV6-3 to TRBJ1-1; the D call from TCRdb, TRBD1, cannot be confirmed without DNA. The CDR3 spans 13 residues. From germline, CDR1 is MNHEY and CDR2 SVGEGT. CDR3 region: CASTVGEGTEAFF.

The CDR3 loop is CASSFDFTSGGASTQYF. The rearrangement uses TRBV7-2 and TRBJ2-3; TCRdb's D call of TRBD2 is untestable without DNA. The germline V gene encodes CDR1 SGHTA and CDR2 FQGNSA. The CDR3 covers 17 residues.

The CDR3 sequence is CASSKQAPGQGEAFF. This chain connects TRBV7-2 to TRBJ1-1; there is no DNA to check the TCRdb D call of TRBD1. The CDR3 loop spans 15 amino acids. CDR1 and CDR2 from the germline V gene are SGHTA and FQGNSA.

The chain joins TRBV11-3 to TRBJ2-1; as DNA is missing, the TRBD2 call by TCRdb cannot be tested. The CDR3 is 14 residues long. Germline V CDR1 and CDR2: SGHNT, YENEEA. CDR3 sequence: CASSLGAGLPEQFF.

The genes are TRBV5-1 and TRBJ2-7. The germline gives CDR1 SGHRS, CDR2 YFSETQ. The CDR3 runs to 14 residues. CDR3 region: CASRLGGGSYEQYF.

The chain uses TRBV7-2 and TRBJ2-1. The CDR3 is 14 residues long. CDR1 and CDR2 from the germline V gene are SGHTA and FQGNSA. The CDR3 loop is CASSLARVQNEQFF.

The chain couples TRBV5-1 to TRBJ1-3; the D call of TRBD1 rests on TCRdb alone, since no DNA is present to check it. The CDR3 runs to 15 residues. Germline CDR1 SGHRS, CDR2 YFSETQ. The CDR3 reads CASSFDRGPGNTIYF.

The CDR3 reads CASSFTAGKNIQYF. The rearrangement uses TRBV12-3 or TRBV12-4 and TRBJ2-4. There are 14 residues in the CDR3.

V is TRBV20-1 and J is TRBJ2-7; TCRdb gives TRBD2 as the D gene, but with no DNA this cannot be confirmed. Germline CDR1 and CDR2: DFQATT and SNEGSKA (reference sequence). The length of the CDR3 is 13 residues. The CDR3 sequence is CSAREDLIYEQYF.

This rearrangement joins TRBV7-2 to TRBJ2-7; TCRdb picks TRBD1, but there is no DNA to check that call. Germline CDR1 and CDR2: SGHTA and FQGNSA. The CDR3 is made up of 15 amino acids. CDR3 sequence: CASSLGQGVGYEQYF.

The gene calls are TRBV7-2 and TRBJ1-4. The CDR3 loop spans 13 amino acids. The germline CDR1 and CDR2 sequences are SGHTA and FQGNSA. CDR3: CASSLLLGEKLFF.